The entry below gives a single T cell receptor beta chain sequence along with its context. Sequencing used immunoSEQ multiplex PCR; TCRdb keeps in-frame clones, though not all of them. This sample has a few hundred thousand clones; about 90% occur once, and the top ten carry less than 2.5%. The V end was cut by 0 bases, the J end by 4 bases, with 10 bases between. This CDR3 is built from 14 residues. CDR1 and CDR2 from the germline V gene are KGHSH and LQKENI. These data originate in a study of blood T cell repertoires in COVID-19. Study-wide background: Donors in Cohort 3 who had recovered were those with two negative PCRs, healthcare professional clearance, or resolution of their symptoms. PBMCs, B-cell-depleted T cells, or T cells were the source of the cDNA or gDNA that made up the material.

Across 20 to 25 US areas, participants ranged in age from roughly 18 to 95 years. Clinical history reported by participants formed the basis on which cohorts were assigned. This TCR came from a man aged 40-50 years in a cohort exposed to, infected with or recovered from COVID-19 (not recorded which). The specimen sequenced was PBMCs or T cells enriched from blood (not recorded which). The chain recombines TRBV18 with TRBJ2-7; no firm D call. CDR3 protein: CASSPPGLVYEQYF. CDR3 DNA: TGTGCCAGCTCACCACCGGGTCTAGTGTACGAGCAGTACTTC. Complete variable domain (other parts from reference TRBV18 and TRBJ2-7): NAGVMQNPRHLVRRRGQEARLRCSPMKGHSHVYWYRQLPEEGLKFMVYLQKENIIDESGMPKERFSAEFPKEGPSILRIQQVVRGDSAAYFCASSPPGLVYEQYFGPGTRLTVT.